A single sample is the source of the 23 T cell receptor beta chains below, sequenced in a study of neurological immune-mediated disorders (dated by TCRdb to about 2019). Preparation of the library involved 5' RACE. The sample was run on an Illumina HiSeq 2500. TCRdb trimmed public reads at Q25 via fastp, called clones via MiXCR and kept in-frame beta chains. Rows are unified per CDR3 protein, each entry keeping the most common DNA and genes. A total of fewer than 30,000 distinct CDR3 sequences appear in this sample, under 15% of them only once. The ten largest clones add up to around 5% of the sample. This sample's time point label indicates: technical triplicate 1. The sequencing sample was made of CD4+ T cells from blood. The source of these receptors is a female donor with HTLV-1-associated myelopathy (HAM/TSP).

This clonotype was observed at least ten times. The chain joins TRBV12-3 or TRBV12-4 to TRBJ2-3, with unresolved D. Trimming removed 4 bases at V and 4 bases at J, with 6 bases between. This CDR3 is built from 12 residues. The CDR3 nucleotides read TGTGCCAGCAGTTCTGGGGCAGATACGCAGTATTTT. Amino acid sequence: CASSSGADTQYF.

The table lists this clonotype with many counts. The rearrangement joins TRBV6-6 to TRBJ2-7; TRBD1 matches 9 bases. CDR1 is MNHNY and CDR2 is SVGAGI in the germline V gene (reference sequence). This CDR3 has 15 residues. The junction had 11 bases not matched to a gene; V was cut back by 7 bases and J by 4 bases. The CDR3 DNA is TGTGCCAGCACCCGACCGGGACAGGGCGGGTACGAGCAGTACTTC. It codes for CASTRPGQGGYEQYF.

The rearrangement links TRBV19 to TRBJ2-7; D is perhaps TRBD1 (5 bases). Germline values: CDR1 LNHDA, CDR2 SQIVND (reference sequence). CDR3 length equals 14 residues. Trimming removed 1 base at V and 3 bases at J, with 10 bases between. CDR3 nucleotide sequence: TGTGCCAGTAGTATAGGACAGCCTGGCTACGAGCAGTACTTC. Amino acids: CASSIGQPGYEQYF.

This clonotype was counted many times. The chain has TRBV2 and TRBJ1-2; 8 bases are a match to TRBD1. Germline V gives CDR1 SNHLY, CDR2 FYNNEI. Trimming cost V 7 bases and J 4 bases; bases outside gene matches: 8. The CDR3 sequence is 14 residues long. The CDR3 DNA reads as TGTGCCAGCACTCAGGGGGCGCCTGGCTATGGCTACACCTTC. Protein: CASTQGAPGYGYTF.

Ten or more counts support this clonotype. The CDR3 sequence is CSVENPTDRDYGYTF. CDR3 sequence (DNA): TGCAGCGTTGAGAACCCCACGGACAGGGACTATGGCTACACCTTC. The rearrangement uses TRBV29-1 and TRBJ1-2; 8 nucleotides line up with TRBD1. From germline, CDR1 is SQVTM and CDR2 ANQGSEA. Germline trimming cut 3 bases from V and 3 bases from J; bases unmatched to any gene: 9. The CDR3 consists of 15 residues.

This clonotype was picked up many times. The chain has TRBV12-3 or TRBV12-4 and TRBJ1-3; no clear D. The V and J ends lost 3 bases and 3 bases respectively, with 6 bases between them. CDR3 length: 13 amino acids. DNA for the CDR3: TGTGCCAGCAGTTTTCGAGGTGGAAACACCATATATTTT. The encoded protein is CASSFRGGNTIYF.

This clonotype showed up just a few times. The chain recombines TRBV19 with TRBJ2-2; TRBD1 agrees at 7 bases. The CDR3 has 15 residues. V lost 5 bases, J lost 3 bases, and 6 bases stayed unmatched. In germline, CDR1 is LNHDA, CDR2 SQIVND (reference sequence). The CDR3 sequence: CASSRGTAHTGELFF. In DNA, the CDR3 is TGTGCCAGTAGTCGTGGGACAGCCCACACCGGGGAGCTGTTTTTT.

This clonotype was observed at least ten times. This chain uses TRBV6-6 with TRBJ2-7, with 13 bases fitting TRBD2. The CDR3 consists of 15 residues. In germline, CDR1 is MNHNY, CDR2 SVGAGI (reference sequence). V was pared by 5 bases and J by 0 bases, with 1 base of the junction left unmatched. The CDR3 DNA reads TGTGCCAGCAGTAGGACTAGCGGGAGCTCCTACGAGCAGTACTTC. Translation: CASSRTSGSSYEQYF.

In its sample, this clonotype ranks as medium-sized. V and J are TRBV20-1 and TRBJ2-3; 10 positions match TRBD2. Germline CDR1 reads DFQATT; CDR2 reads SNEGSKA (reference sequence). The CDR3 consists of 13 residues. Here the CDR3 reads CSGLAGVRYTQYF. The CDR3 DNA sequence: TGCAGCGGTCTAGCGGGAGTCAGGTATACGCAGTATTTT.

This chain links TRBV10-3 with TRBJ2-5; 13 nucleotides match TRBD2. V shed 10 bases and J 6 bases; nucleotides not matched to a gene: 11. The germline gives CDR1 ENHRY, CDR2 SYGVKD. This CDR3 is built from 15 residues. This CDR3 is CASEPGLAGAKTQYF. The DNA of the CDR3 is TGTGCCAGCGAGCCAGGACTAGCGGGGGCCAAGACCCAGTACTTC.

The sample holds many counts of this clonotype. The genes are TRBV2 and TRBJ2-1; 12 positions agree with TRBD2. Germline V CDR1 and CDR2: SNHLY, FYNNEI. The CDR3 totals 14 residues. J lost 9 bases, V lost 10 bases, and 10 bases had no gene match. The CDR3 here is CATLPSGGALEQFF. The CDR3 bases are TGTGCCACCTTACCTAGCGGGGGGGCGCTTGAGCAGTTCTTC.

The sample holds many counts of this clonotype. This chain's CDR3 is CASSLVDTRGLLFF. For the CDR3, the DNA is TGTGCCAGCAGCTTGGTCGACACACGGGGACTTCTGTTTTTT. The gene calls are TRBV5-5 and TRBJ1-4; maybe TRBD1 (5 bases). The germline V gene encodes CDR1 SGHKS and CDR2 YYEKEE (reference sequence). The CDR3 runs to 14 residues. Trimming took 0 bases from V and 14 from J, leaving 17 bases between them.

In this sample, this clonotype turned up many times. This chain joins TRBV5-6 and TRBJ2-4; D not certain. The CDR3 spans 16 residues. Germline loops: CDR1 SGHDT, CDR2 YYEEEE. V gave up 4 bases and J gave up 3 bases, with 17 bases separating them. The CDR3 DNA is TGTGCCAGCAGCCGCGGTTCGGCAGGCCGCAAAAACATTCAGTACTTC. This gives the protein CASSRGSAGRKNIQYF.

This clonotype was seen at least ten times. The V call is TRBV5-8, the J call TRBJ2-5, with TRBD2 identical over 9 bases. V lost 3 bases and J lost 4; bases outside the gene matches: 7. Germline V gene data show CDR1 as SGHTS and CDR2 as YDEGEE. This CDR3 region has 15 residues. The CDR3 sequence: CASSWRLAVRETQYF. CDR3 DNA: TGTGCCAGCAGCTGGAGACTAGCGGTACGAGAGACCCAGTACTTC.

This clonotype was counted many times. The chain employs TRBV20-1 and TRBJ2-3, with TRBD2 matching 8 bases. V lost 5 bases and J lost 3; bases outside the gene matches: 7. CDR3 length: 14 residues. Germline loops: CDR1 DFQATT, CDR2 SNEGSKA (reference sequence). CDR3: CSAESGGRTDTQYF. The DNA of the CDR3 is TGCAGTGCTGAGAGCGGGGGAAGGACAGATACGCAGTATTTT.

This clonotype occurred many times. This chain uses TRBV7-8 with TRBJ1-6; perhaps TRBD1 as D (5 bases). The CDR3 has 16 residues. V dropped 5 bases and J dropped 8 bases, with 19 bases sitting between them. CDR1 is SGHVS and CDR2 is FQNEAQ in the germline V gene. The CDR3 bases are TGTGCCAGCAGCCGAAGATCCGGGACGGGAGATTCACCCCTCCACTTT. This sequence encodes CASSRRSGTGDSPLHF.

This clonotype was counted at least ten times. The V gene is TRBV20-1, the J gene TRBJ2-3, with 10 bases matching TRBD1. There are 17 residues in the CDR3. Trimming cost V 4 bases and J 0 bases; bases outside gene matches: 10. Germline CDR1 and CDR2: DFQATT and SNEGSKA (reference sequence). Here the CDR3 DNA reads TGCAGTGCTACTTACGATGGGACAGGGGTTAGCACAGATACGCAGTATTTT. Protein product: CSATYDGTGVSTDTQYF.

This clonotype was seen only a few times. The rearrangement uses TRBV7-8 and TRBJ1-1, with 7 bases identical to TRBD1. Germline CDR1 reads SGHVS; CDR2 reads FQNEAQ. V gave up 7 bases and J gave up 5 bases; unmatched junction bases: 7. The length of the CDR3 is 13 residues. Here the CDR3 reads CASKQGPGTEAFF. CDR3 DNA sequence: TGTGCCAGCAAACAGGGGCCGGGGACTGAAGCTTTCTTT.

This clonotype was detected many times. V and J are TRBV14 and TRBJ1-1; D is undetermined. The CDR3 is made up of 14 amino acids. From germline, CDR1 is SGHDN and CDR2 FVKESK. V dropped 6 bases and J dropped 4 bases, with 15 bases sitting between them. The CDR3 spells CASSLTFISTEAFF. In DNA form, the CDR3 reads TGTGCCAGCAGTCTAACCTTCATCAGCACTGAAGCTTTCTTT. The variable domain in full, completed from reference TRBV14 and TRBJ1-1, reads EAGVTQFPSHSVIEKGQTVTLRCDPISGHDNLYWYRRVMGKEIKFLLHFVKESKQDESGMPNNRFLAERTGGTYSTLKVQPAELEDSGVYFCASSLTFISTEAFFGQGTRLTVV.

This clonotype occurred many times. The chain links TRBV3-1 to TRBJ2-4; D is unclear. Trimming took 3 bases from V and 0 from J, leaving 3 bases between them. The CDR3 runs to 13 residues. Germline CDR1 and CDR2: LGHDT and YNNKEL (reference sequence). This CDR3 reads CASSQLAKNIQYF. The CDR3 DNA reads TGTGCCAGCAGCCAGCTAGCCAAAAACATTCAGTACTTC. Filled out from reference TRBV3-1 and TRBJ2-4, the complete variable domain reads DTAVSQTPKYLVTQMGNDKSIKCEQNLGHDTMYWYKQDSKKFLKIMFSYNNKELIINETVPNRFSPKSPDKAHLNLHINSLELGDSAVYFCASSQLAKNIQYFGAGTRLSVL.

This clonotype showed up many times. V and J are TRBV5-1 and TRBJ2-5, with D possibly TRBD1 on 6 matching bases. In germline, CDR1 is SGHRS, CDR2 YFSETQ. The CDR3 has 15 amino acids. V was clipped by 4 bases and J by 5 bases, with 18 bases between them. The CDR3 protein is CASSPKTGGQETQYF. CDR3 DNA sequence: TGCGCCAGCAGCCCCAAGACAGGAGGCCAGGAGACCCAGTACTTC. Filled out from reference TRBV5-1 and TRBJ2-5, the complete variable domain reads KAGVTQTPRYLIKTRGQQVTLSCSPISGHRSVSWYQQTPGQGLQFLFEYFSETQRNKGNFPGRFSGRQFSNSRSEMNVSTLELGDSALYLCASSPKTGGQETQYFGPGTRLLVL.

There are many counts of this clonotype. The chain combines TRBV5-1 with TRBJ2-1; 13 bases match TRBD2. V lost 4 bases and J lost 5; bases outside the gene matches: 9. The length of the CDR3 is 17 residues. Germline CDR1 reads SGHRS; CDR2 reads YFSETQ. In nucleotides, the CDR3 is TGCGCCAGCAGCCGTCGGACTAGCGGGAGTGGGGACAATGAGCAGTTCTTC. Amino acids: CASSRRTSGSGDNEQFF. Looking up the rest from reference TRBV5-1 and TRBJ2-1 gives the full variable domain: KAGVTQTPRYLIKTRGQQVTLSCSPISGHRSVSWYQQTPGQGLQFLFEYFSETQRNKGNFPGRFSGRQFSNSRSEMNVSTLELGDSALYLCASSRRTSGSGDNEQFFGPGTRLTVL.

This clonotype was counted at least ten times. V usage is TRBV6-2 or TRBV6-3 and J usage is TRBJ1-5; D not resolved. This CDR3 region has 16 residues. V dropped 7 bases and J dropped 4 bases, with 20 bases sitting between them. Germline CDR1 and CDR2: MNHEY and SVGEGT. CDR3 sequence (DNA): TGTGCCAGCAAAAAATGGGCCGTCCGGGAAAATCAGCCCCAGCATTTT. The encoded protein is CASKKWAVRENQPQHF.